A selection of T cell receptor beta chains follows, all from one sample in a study of vaccination and CD4 T cells after COVID-19. Antigens for these TCRs are unknown. MiXCR was run by TCRdb on the PCR reads, yielding one entry per CDR3 protein. The sample shows around 6,000 distinct CDR3 sequences, nearly 50% of them seen only once. Sequenced input: CD4+ T cells from blood, cultured in vitro. Receptors were obtained from a human donor in good health. CDR3s include the opening cysteine and the closing phenylalanine or tryptophan. Each record gives: clone size, J gene, D gene, V gene, CDR3 protein, CDR3 DNA. D genes are given only for firm matches. Where a row states a size, it is once, few, many or the class of an expanded clone; other rows omit it.

clone_size: .; j_call: TRBJ1-1; d_call: TRBD1; v_call: TRBV20-1; cdr3_aa: CSAIKGQEGAFF; cdr3_nt: TGCAGTGCCATAAAGGGACAGGAAGGAGCTTTCTTT
clone_size: .; j_call: TRBJ2-5; d_call: TRBD2; v_call: TRBV11-2; cdr3_aa: CASSQTSGRDQETQYF; cdr3_nt: TGTGCCAGCAGCCAGACTAGCGGGAGGGACCAAGAGACCCAGTACTTC
clone_size: few; j_call: TRBJ1-5; d_call: .; v_call: TRBV20-1; cdr3_aa: CSATVGQGYQPQHF; cdr3_nt: TGCAGTGCGACGGTGGGGCAGGGATATCAGCCCCAGCATTTT
clone_size: few; j_call: TRBJ1-1; d_call: .; v_call: TRBV7-2; cdr3_aa: CASSLRGYGQEAFF; cdr3_nt: TGTGCCAGCAGCTTACGAGGGTACGGCCAGGAAGCTTTCTTT
clone_size: few; j_call: TRBJ1-2; d_call: .; v_call: TRBV20-1; cdr3_aa: CSAIPSRTFNYGYTF; cdr3_nt: TGCAGTGCTATCCCCTCCCGGACTTTTAACTATGGCTACACCTTC
clone_size: .; j_call: TRBJ2-1; d_call: .; v_call: TRBV19; cdr3_aa: CASSIIQGGSYNEQFF; cdr3_nt: TGTGCCAGTAGTATAATCCAGGGGGGCTCCTACAATGAGCAGTTCTTC
clone_size: .; j_call: TRBJ2-5; d_call: .; v_call: TRBV29-1; cdr3_aa: CSVEVGETQYF; cdr3_nt: TGCAGCGTTGAAGTAGGAGAGACCCAGTACTTC
clone_size: .; j_call: TRBJ2-5; d_call: .; v_call: TRBV11-2; cdr3_aa: CASSARGSRETQYF; cdr3_nt: TGTGCCAGCAGCGCCCGAGGTTCACGGGAGACCCAGTACTTC
clone_size: .; j_call: TRBJ2-2; d_call: .; v_call: TRBV6-5; cdr3_aa: CASSYSKLGTGELFF; cdr3_nt: TGTGCCAGCAGTTACTCGAAGTTAGGAACCGGGGAGCTGTTTTTT
clone_size: .; j_call: TRBJ2-2; d_call: TRBD1; v_call: TRBV7-2; cdr3_aa: CASSWTTGQGWELFF; cdr3_nt: TGTGCCAGCAGCTGGACCACAGGACAGGGTTGGGAGCTGTTTTTT
clone_size: few; j_call: TRBJ2-3; d_call: .; v_call: TRBV20-1; cdr3_aa: CSALSEAATDTQYF; cdr3_nt: TGCAGTGCCCTCTCCGAAGCGGCCACAGATACGCAGTATTTT
clone_size: few; j_call: TRBJ2-4; d_call: TRBD2; v_call: TRBV6-1; cdr3_aa: CASAFKGGEAKNIQYF; cdr3_nt: TGTGCCAGCGCTTTCAAGGGAGGGGAAGCCAAAAACATTCAGTACTTC
clone_size: .; j_call: TRBJ2-7; d_call: TRBD2; v_call: TRBV12-3/TRBV12-4; cdr3_aa: CASSTQKLAVRSSYEQYF; cdr3_nt: TGTGCCAGCAGTACCCAGAAACTAGCGGTCAGGAGCTCCTACGAGCAGTACTTC
clone_size: .; j_call: TRBJ2-7; d_call: .; v_call: TRBV19; cdr3_aa: CASSNAYGAYEQYF; cdr3_nt: TGTGCCAGTAGTAACGCATACGGCGCCTACGAGCAGTACTTC
clone_size: .; j_call: TRBJ2-7; d_call: TRBD1; v_call: TRBV6-5; cdr3_aa: CASSYRRQGAYEQYF; cdr3_nt: TGTGCCAGCAGTTACAGACGACAGGGTGCCTACGAGCAGTACTTC
clone_size: few; j_call: TRBJ1-4; d_call: .; v_call: TRBV25-1; cdr3_aa: CASSEAGALGGELFF; cdr3_nt: TGTGCCAGCAGTGAGGCAGGAGCCCTGGGTGGGGAACTGTTTTTT
clone_size: few; j_call: TRBJ1-2; d_call: TRBD1; v_call: TRBV24-1; cdr3_aa: CATSDSGQDGYTF; cdr3_nt: TGTGCCACCAGTGATTCGGGACAGGATGGCTACACCTTC
clone_size: .; j_call: TRBJ2-7; d_call: TRBD2; v_call: TRBV7-2; cdr3_aa: CASSLGPGLDGYEQYF; cdr3_nt: TGTGCCAGCAGCTTAGGCCCTGGACTAGACGGCTACGAGCAGTACTTC
clone_size: once; j_call: TRBJ1-6; d_call: .; v_call: TRBV27; cdr3_aa: CASSSTGHSSPLHF; cdr3_nt: TGTGCCAGCAGTTCCACAGGGCATAGTTCACCCCTCCACTTT
clone_size: few; j_call: TRBJ1-2; d_call: .; v_call: TRBV2; cdr3_aa: CASSEEGPGGGYGYTF; cdr3_nt: TGTGCCAGCAGTGAAGAGGGGCCGGGGGGAGGCTATGGCTACACCTTC
clone_size: .; j_call: TRBJ2-3; d_call: TRBD1; v_call: TRBV7-9; cdr3_aa: CASSHGTGGSTDTQYF; cdr3_nt: TGTGCCAGCAGCCATGGGACAGGGGGATCCACAGATACGCAGTATTTT
clone_size: .; j_call: TRBJ1-5; d_call: TRBD1; v_call: TRBV2; cdr3_aa: CASSPPRQGSSNQPQHF; cdr3_nt: TGTGCCAGCAGTCCCCCGCGACAGGGGTCTAGCAATCAGCCCCAGCATTTT
clone_size: .; j_call: TRBJ1-6; d_call: TRBD1; v_call: TRBV19; cdr3_aa: CASSTGTANSPLHF; cdr3_nt: TGTGCCAGTAGTACCGGGACAGCGAATTCACCCCTCCACTTT
clone_size: .; j_call: TRBJ2-7; d_call: TRBD2; v_call: TRBV6-1; cdr3_aa: CASSEVGTSGRATYEQYF; cdr3_nt: TGTGCCAGCAGTGAAGTCGGGACTAGCGGGAGGGCCACCTACGAGCAGTACTTC
clone_size: .; j_call: TRBJ1-1; d_call: .; v_call: TRBV27; cdr3_aa: CASSFVREGHENTEAFF; cdr3_nt: TGTGCCAGCAGTTTCGTGAGGGAGGGACACGAAAACACTGAAGCTTTCTTT
clone_size: .; j_call: TRBJ2-6; d_call: .; v_call: TRBV19; cdr3_aa: CASSITGVNVLTF; cdr3_nt: TGTGCCAGTAGTATTACAGGAGTCAACGTCCTGACTTTC
clone_size: few; j_call: TRBJ2-7; d_call: .; v_call: TRBV7-2; cdr3_aa: CASSVLSSYEQYF; cdr3_nt: TGTGCCAGCAGCGTCCTAAGTTCCTACGAGCAGTACTTC
clone_size: once; j_call: TRBJ1-2; d_call: TRBD1; v_call: TRBV19; cdr3_aa: CASSIEWTGNYGYTF; cdr3_nt: TGTGCCAGTAGTATAGAGTGGACAGGAAACTATGGCTACACCTTC
clone_size: .; j_call: TRBJ2-7; d_call: .; v_call: TRBV7-2; cdr3_aa: CASSFSINYEQYF; cdr3_nt: TGTGCCAGCAGCTTCTCAATTAACTACGAGCAGTACTTC
clone_size: .; j_call: TRBJ1-2; d_call: TRBD1; v_call: TRBV7-2; cdr3_aa: CASSQRQGAASGYTF; cdr3_nt: TGTGCCAGCAGCCAACGACAGGGGGCGGCAAGTGGCTACACCTTC
clone_size: .; j_call: TRBJ1-2; d_call: .; v_call: TRBV20-1; cdr3_aa: CSAQRTGSGSYGYTF; cdr3_nt: TGCAGTGCTCAGAGAACAGGGTCTGGAAGCTATGGCTACACCTTC
clone_size: once; j_call: TRBJ1-5; d_call: TRBD1; v_call: TRBV28; cdr3_aa: CASSLKGQVRNQPQHF; cdr3_nt: TGTGCCAGCAGTCTCAAGGGACAGGTCCGCAATCAGCCCCAGCATTTT
clone_size: few; j_call: TRBJ1-5; d_call: TRBD1; v_call: TRBV20-1; cdr3_aa: CSARLGTRGDQPQHF; cdr3_nt: TGCAGTGCTAGACTAGGAACCAGGGGGGATCAGCCCCAGCATTTT
clone_size: .; j_call: TRBJ1-2; d_call: .; v_call: TRBV5-4; cdr3_aa: CASSQGTTANYGYTF; cdr3_nt: TGTGCCAGCAGCCAGGGGACGACTGCTAACTATGGCTACACCTTC
clone_size: .; j_call: TRBJ2-4; d_call: .; v_call: TRBV5-4; cdr3_aa: CASSLGGIKNIQYF; cdr3_nt: TGTGCCAGCAGCTTGGGCGGGATCAAAAACATTCAGTACTTC
clone_size: .; j_call: TRBJ2-7; d_call: TRBD2; v_call: TRBV30; cdr3_aa: CAWSPGLFYEQYF; cdr3_nt: TGTGCCTGGAGTCCGGGACTATTCTACGAGCAGTACTTC
clone_size: .; j_call: TRBJ1-2; d_call: TRBD1; v_call: TRBV12-3/TRBV12-4; cdr3_aa: CASSRTGSYGYTF; cdr3_nt: TGTGCCAGCAGTAGGACAGGTTCATATGGCTACACCTTC
clone_size: few; j_call: TRBJ2-3; d_call: TRBD2; v_call: TRBV27; cdr3_aa: CASTRRAGGDSSTDTQYF; cdr3_nt: TGTGCCAGCACGAGGAGAGCGGGAGGAGACTCTAGCACAGATACGCAGTATTTT
clone_size: few; j_call: TRBJ1-5; d_call: TRBD1; v_call: TRBV11-2; cdr3_aa: CASSFRDRGTPQHF; cdr3_nt: TGTGCCAGCAGCTTTCGGGACAGGGGGACACCCCAGCATTTT
clone_size: few; j_call: TRBJ1-5; d_call: .; v_call: TRBV2; cdr3_aa: CASGGEVNQPQHF; cdr3_nt: TGTGCCAGTGGTGGCGAGGTTAATCAGCCCCAGCATTTT
clone_size: .; j_call: TRBJ2-3; d_call: TRBD2; v_call: TRBV19; cdr3_aa: CASSIRGLAGAPSTDTQYF; cdr3_nt: TGTGCCAGTAGTATCAGGGGACTAGCGGGGGCCCCTAGCACAGATACGCAGTATTTT
clone_size: .; j_call: TRBJ1-2; d_call: .; v_call: TRBV6-1; cdr3_aa: CASSPTGNHGYTF; cdr3_nt: TGTGCCAGCAGCCCGACAGGAAACCATGGCTACACCTTC
clone_size: few; j_call: TRBJ1-4; d_call: .; v_call: TRBV20-1; cdr3_aa: CSAHREGGEKLFF; cdr3_nt: TGCAGTGCCCACAGGGAGGGAGGAGAAAAACTGTTTTTT
clone_size: few; j_call: TRBJ2-1; d_call: TRBD2; v_call: TRBV15; cdr3_aa: CATSFGGLAGNEQFF; cdr3_nt: TGTGCCACCAGCTTCGGGGGACTAGCGGGGAATGAGCAGTTCTTC
clone_size: few; j_call: TRBJ2-3; d_call: .; v_call: TRBV21-1; cdr3_aa: CASSPAFDRGHADTQYF; cdr3_nt: TGTGCCAGCAGCCCCGCCTTTGACAGGGGGCATGCGGATACGCAGTATTTT
clone_size: .; j_call: TRBJ2-3; d_call: TRBD2; v_call: TRBV20-1; cdr3_aa: CSASLAGGGLADTQYF; cdr3_nt: TGCAGTGCTTCCCTAGCGGGAGGGGGGTTGGCAGATACGCAGTATTTT
clone_size: few; j_call: TRBJ1-1; d_call: .; v_call: TRBV20-1; cdr3_aa: CSASGGMSTEAFF; cdr3_nt: TGCAGTGCTAGTGGGGGGATGAGTACTGAAGCTTTCTTT
clone_size: .; j_call: TRBJ1-5; d_call: .; v_call: TRBV5-4; cdr3_aa: CASRRWGMNQPQHF; cdr3_nt: TGTGCCAGCCGTCGTTGGGGAATGAATCAGCCCCAGCATTTT
clone_size: few; j_call: TRBJ1-5; d_call: .; v_call: TRBV11-2; cdr3_aa: CASSLARSQPQHF; cdr3_nt: TGTGCCAGCAGCTTAGCTCGGAGTCAGCCCCAGCATTTT